This T cell receptor (beta chain) was profiled in a study of blood T cell repertoires in COVID-19. As processed by the authors: Amplified reference gene primers provided the basis for estimating nucleated cell counts. The repertoire was sequenced with immunoSEQ multiplex PCR; TCRdb's copy has only in-frame clones and lacks some. Clone size and V and J calls were adopted from that table, with D and trimming inferred from the DNA. The table has 380,000 or so clones, more than 75% seen once. Germline CDR1 reads SGHTA; CDR2 reads FQGTGA. The CDR3 is 16 residues long. J gave up 2 bases and V 1 base, and 5 bases lay outside the gene matches.

The origin of this receptor is a woman aged 25 to 39 with acute COVID-19. This rearrangement joins TRBV7-3 to TRBJ2-3, with 8 bases that match TRBD2. The source material was PBMCs or T cells enriched from blood (not recorded which). The CDR3 coding sequence is TGTGCCAGCAGCTTAAGCCCAGCGGGGGCCACAGATACGCAGTATTTT. Translated, it gives CASSLSPAGATDTQYF.